The T cell receptor (beta chain) under discussion was sequenced for a study of immune heterogeneity within non-small cell lung tumors. Multiplex PCR (32 V and 13 J primers) was used to amplify the TCR beta CDR3. TCRdb used MiXCR to reprocess the multiplex PCR reads, holding one entry per CDR3 protein. The sample has under 7,500 distinct CDR3 sequences; 20% to 25% are singletons. Study conclusions and caveats: Individual patients' high-frequency T-cell receptor beta clonotypes were largely distinct from one another. Tumor sites in a patient shared identical dominant CDR3 beta clonotypes and also carried site-unique high-frequency clones. The correlation between local T-cell clonality and local tumor mutational burden was positive, moderate in strength and statistically significant, with R roughly 0.36.

Template input, which was bulk tumor genomic DNA, totaled 600 ng per sample. During surgery, each primary tumor gave multiple biopsies spaced as far apart as possible. Curative operations were performed on patients who had untreated, newly diagnosed non-small cell lung cancer. Trimming left V 3 bases short and J 8 bases short, with 5 bases between. Germline V gene sequence: CDR1 LGHDT, CDR2 YNNKEL (reference sequence). This CDR3 region has 12 residues. The table lists this clonotype with many counts. What it binds is unknown. The gene calls are TRBV3-1 and TRBJ1-6; D ambiguous. Sequenced: lung tumor tissue. The origin of this receptor is a man aged 55-75 years with non-small cell lung cancer. The DNA of the CDR3 is TGTGCCAGCAGCCACCCAGATTCACCCCTCCACTTT. This gives the protein CASSHPDSPLHF.